A single sample is the source of the 12 T cell receptor beta chains below, sequenced in a study of T-cell memory formation after mild COVID-19. Using its own MiXCR run on the 5' RACE reads, TCRdb lists one record per CDR3 protein. The repertoire has 300,000 to 350,000 distinct CDR3 sequences, roughly a fifth of them found once; the top ten carry 20% to 25%. The material sequenced was PBMCs or a T cell subset sorted from them (not recorded which). The receptors stem from a young man who had mild COVID-19 (a few samples of this study predate the infection). Cell type and time point are not known.

A few counts support this clonotype. The V and J genes are TRBV20-1 and TRBJ1-3; 7 bases line up with TRBD1. Unmatched junction bases numbered 15, after V lost 3 bases and J lost 4 bases. Germline CDR1 is DFQATT and CDR2 is SNEGSKA (reference sequence). The CDR3 is 17 residues long. The CDR3 spells CSARGPIGTGEGNTIYF. Written as DNA, the CDR3 is TGCAGTGCTAGGGGACCGATTGGAACAGGGGAAGGAAACACCATATATTTT.

The table lists this clonotype with a few counts. CDR3: CASSLGAALGETQYF. DNA for the CDR3: TGTGCCAGCAGCTTAGGGGCTGCCTTGGGGGAGACCCAGTACTTC. The J gene is TRBJ2-5, the V gene TRBV7-8; D unresolved. CDR3 length: 15 residues. Germline CDR1 reads SGHVS; CDR2 reads FQNEAQ. The V and J ends lost 1 base and 5 bases respectively, with 14 bases between them.

The rearrangement uses TRBV7-2 and TRBJ2-5; TRBD2 matches 9 bases. V shed 5 bases and J 0 bases; nucleotides not matched to a gene: 4. Per the germline V gene, CDR1 is SGHTA and CDR2 is FQGNSA. This CDR3 is built from 15 residues. The CDR3 loop is CASSRSGGYQETQYF. The CDR3 DNA reads as TGTGCCAGCAGCCGTAGCGGGGGCTACCAAGAGACCCAGTACTTC. The full variable domain, in which reference TRBV7-2 and TRBJ2-5 provide the parts outside the CDR3, is GAGVSQSPSNKVTEKGKDVELRCDPISGHTALYWYRQSLGQGLEFLIYFQGNSAPDKSGLPSDRFSAERTGGSVSTLTIQRTQQEDSAVYLCASSRSGGYQETQYFGPGTRLLVL.

This rearrangement joins TRBV4-3 to TRBJ2-7; D call uncertain. Trimming took off 1 base at V and 2 bases at J, with 12 bases between the two ends. The CDR3 totals 15 residues. Germline V gene data show CDR1 as LGHNA and CDR2 as YSLEER. CDR3 sequence reads: CASSQGQDGAYEQYF. The CDR3 DNA follows: TGCGCCAGCAGCCAAGGACAAGACGGAGCCTACGAGCAGTACTTC.

Only a few counts were recorded for this clonotype. The chain combines TRBV7-8 with TRBJ1-4; 11 bases map to TRBD1. Trimming took 4 bases from V and 6 from J; bases not matched to a gene: 4. The CDR3 has 15 amino acids. Germline V gene lookup returns CDR1 SGHVS and CDR2 FQNEAQ. The CDR3 bases are TGTGCCAGCAGCTCCGAGGGACAGGGGGATGAAAAACTGTTTTTT. It is translated as CASSSEGQGDEKLFF. The full variable domain, completed using reference TRBV7-8 and TRBJ1-4, is GAGVSQSPRYKVAKRGQDVALRCDPISGHVSLFWYQQALGQGPEFLTYFQNEAQLDKSGLPSDRFFAERPEGSVSTLKIQRTQQEDSAVYLCASSSEGQGDEKLFFGSGTQLSVL.

The chain uses TRBV4-3 and TRBJ2-7, with 7 bases aligning to TRBD1. V lost 0 bases to trimming and J lost 4 bases; unmatched junction nucleotides: 15. The germline CDR1 and CDR2 sequences are LGHNA and YSLEER. The CDR3 is made up of 18 amino acids. DNA for the CDR3: TGCGCCAGCAGCCAAGAAACAATCCCCAGGACAGGTTCTTACGAGCAGTACTTC. Protein sequence: CASSQETIPRTGSYEQYF.

CDR3 in DNA: TGTGCCAGCCACGACGCTCGGGGGTGGGACGAGCAGTACTTC. Its translation: CASHDARGWDEQYF. The chain uses TRBV6-2 or TRBV6-3 and TRBJ2-7; D perhaps matches TRBD2 (6 bases). Germline V lookup: CDR1 MNHEY, CDR2 SVGEGT. The CDR3 runs 14 residues. V was trimmed by 8 bases and J by 5 bases, leaving 19 bases between them.

The genes are TRBV9 and TRBJ1-6, with D possibly matching TRBD1 (6 bases). V was shortened by 0 bases and J by 10 bases, with 8 bases between the two germline ends. The CDR3 runs 13 residues. Germline V gene sequence: CDR1 SGDLS, CDR2 YYNGEE. In nucleotides, the CDR3 is TGTGCCAGCAGCGTAGGGCAGGGGTCACCCCTCCACTTT. As protein: CASSVGQGSPLHF.

The V call is TRBV19, the J call TRBJ1-2; 7 bases agree with TRBD1. The length of the CDR3 is 16 residues. Germline CDR1 is LNHDA and CDR2 is SQIVND (reference sequence). V lost 5 bases, J lost 6 bases, and 15 bases stayed unmatched. CDR3 sequence: CASSPWGSTGNHGYTF. CDR3 sequence (DNA): TGTGCCAGTAGTCCTTGGGGGTCGACAGGGAACCATGGCTACACCTTC.

This clonotype has just a few counts. This chain joins TRBV20-1 and TRBJ1-2; tentatively, D is TRBD1 (5 bases). The germline V gene encodes CDR1 DFQATT and CDR2 SNEGSKA (reference sequence). The V gene lost 0 bases and the J gene lost 6 bases, with 11 bases spanning the gap. The CDR3 has 13 residues. As DNA, the CDR3 is TGCAGTGCTAGAGATGCTCCAGGGAATGGCTACACCTTC. Translated: CSARDAPGNGYTF.

This clonotype showed up many times. This chain joins TRBV3-1 and TRBJ2-7; no firm D call. This CDR3 is built from 15 residues. Germline values: CDR1 LGHDT, CDR2 YNNKEL (reference sequence). The ends were cut back, 1 base at V and 2 bases at J, with 12 bases in the middle. CDR3 bases: TGTGCCAGCAGCCAAGGGGGATTAAACCCCTACGAGCAGTACGTC. It encodes CASSQGGLNPYEQYV.

This clonotype was seen only a few times. The chain combines TRBV20-1 with TRBJ1-2, with unresolved D. Germline V CDR1 and CDR2: DFQATT, SNEGSKA (reference sequence). V gave up 1 base and J gave up 4 bases, with 16 bases separating them. This CDR3 is 15 amino acids long. The CDR3 DNA sequence: TGCAGTGCTAGAGTTACCAACGGACCCATCTATGGCTACACCTTC. It is translated as CSARVTNGPIYGYTF.